This T cell receptor (beta chain) was identified during a study of blood T cell repertoires in COVID-19. Germline assignment: CDR1 MNHEY and CDR2 SVGAGI. The V and J ends lost 2 bases and 8 bases respectively, with 12 bases between them. This CDR3 is 13 amino acids long. Using immunoSEQ multiplex PCR, the repertoire was profiled, and TCRdb retains in-frame clones only, with some absent. The sample has a few hundred thousand clones, about four fifths seen once. The TCR originated in a young man who had recovered from COVID-19. Sequences were obtained from peripheral blood. The genes are TRBV6-5 and TRBJ1-1, with unresolved D. The CDR3, as DNA: TGTGCCAGCAGTTACGCCGCTACAGCCGAAGCTTTCTTT. Amino acid sequence: CASSYAATAEAFF.